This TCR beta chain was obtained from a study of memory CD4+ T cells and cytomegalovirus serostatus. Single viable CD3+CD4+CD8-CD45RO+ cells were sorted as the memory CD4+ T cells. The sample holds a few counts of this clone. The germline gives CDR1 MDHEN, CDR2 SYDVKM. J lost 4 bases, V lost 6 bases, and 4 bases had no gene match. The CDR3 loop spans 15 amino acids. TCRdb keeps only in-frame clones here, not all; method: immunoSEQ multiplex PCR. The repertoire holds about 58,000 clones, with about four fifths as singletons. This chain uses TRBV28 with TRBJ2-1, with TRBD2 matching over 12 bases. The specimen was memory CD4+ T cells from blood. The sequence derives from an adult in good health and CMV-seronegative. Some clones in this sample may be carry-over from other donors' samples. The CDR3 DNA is TGTGCCAGCAGGCTAGCGGGAGGGGAATACAATGAGCAGTTCTTC. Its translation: CASRLAGGEYNEQFF. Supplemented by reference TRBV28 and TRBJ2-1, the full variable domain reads DVKVTQSSRYLVKRTGEKVFLECVQDMDHENMFWYRQDPGLGLRLIYFSYDVKMKEKGDIPEGYSVSREKKERFSLILESASTNQTSMYLCASRLAGGEYNEQFFGPGTRLTVL.